The rows below give T cell receptor beta chains drawn from one sample of a study of beta chain features in type 1 diabetes. Clones were read by immunoSEQ multiplex PCR, and TCRdb kept only the in-frame ones, dropping some. The table has around 600,000 clones, over 10% seen once. Sequencing was done on a sample of naive CD4+ T cells from blood. The receptors shown here come from a young man with type 1 diabetes. The CDR3 runs from the conserved cysteine through the conserved F or W. A D gene is named only where the DNA matches it firmly. Rows may omit the clone size; those that give it use once, few, many or a size class.

abundance,d_gene,v_gene,j_gene,CDR3nt,CDR3aa
NA,NA,TRBV5-6,TRBJ1-2,TGTGCCAGCAGCTGGACAGTGGGGGACTATGGCTACACCTTC,CASSWTVGDYGYTF
NA,NA,TRBV11-2,TRBJ1-4,TGTGCCAGCAGCTTAGATGGGTCAACTAATGAAAAACTGTTTTTT,CASSLDGSTNEKLFF
few,TRBD1,TRBV28,TRBJ2-6,TGTGCCAGTAACTACAGGGGCACCAGCTCTGGGGCCAACGTCCTGACTTTC,CASNYRGTSSGANVLTF
NA,NA,TRBV27,TRBJ2-2,TGTGCCAGCAGTTTTAGCACCGGGGAGCTGTTTTTT,CASSFSTGELFF
few,NA,TRBV5-6,TRBJ2-6,TGTGCCAGCAGCTTGCTTCCCGGGGGAGAGTCTGGGGCCAACGTCCTGACTTTC,CASSLLPGGESGANVLTF
NA,NA,TRBV2,TRBJ2-5,TGTGCCAGCAGGCCGGGCCCGGCGTGGGAGACCCAGTACTTC,CASRPGPAWETQYF
NA,NA,TRBV4-3,TRBJ2-1,TGCGCCAGCAGCCAAGATTTCGGGGGAGAGAATGAGCAGTTCTTC,CASSQDFGGENEQFF
NA,TRBD2,TRBV5-1,TRBJ2-1,TGCGCCAGCAGCTTGGGGCCTAGCGGGGTCAATGAGCAGTTCTTC,CASSLGPSGVNEQFF
NA,NA,TRBV9,TRBJ2-1,TGTGCCAGCAGCGTAGGGGCGGGGCAGATGTACAATGAGCAGTTCTTC,CASSVGAGQMYNEQFF
NA,NA,TRBV19,TRBJ1-2,TGTGCCTCCAAAGGGCTCGACCCTCTCAGAGGCTACACCTTC,CASKGLDPLRGYTF
NA,NA,TRBV28,TRBJ2-7,TGTGCCAGCAGTCCGGAGGTTGGTCTCTACGAGCAGTACTTC,CASSPEVGLYEQYF
NA,NA,TRBV11-2,TRBJ1-6,TGTGCCAGCAGCCCACAGTTAAGTAATTCACCCCTCCACTTT,CASSPQLSNSPLHF
NA,NA,TRBV7-9,TRBJ2-3,TGTGCCAGCAGCTTTACGGGGAACACAGATACGCAGTATTTT,CASSFTGNTDTQYF